This T cell receptor beta chain originates from a study of blood T cells in healthy people across ages. Study results and limitations: Diversity estimates from one million T cells were considered underestimates. PBMCs were not sorted, which prevented a conclusive comparison of naive versus antigen-experienced cells.

Through a sample-barcoded 5' primer and a J-beta primer mix, a second PCR was run for roughly 6 to 12 cycles. TCRdb reprocessed the 5' RACE reads with MiXCR, giving one entry per CDR3 protein. The table includes approximately 350,000 distinct CDR3 sequences, over 45% detected once. Note on this clonotype: The antigen remains unidentified.

Roughly 10 milliliters of peripheral blood were drawn from each donor. The ends were cut back, 5 bases at V and 1 base at J, with 15 bases in the middle. This CDR3 comprises 15 residues. This receptor was obtained from a man aged 55 to 70 in good health. The chain recombines TRBV12-3 or TRBV12-4 with TRBJ2-7; D unclear. Sequenced material: blood. The CDR3 sequence is CASSPRALGSYEQYF. For the CDR3, the DNA is TGTGCCAGCAGTCCCCGGGCCCTGGGGTCCTACGAGCAGTACTTC.